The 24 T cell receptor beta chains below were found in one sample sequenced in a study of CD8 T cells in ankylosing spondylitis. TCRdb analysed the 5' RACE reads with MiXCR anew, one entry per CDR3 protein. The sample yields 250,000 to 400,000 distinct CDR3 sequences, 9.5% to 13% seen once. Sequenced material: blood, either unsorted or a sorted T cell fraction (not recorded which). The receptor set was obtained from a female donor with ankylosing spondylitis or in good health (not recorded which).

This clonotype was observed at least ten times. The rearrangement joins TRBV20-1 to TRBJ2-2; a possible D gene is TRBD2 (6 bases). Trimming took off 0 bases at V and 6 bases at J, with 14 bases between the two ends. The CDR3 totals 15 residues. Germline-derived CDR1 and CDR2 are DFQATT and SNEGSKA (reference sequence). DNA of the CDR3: TGCAGTGCTAGAGATGGGGAGGAGTGGGCCGGGGAGCTGTTTTTT. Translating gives CSARDGEEWAGELFF.

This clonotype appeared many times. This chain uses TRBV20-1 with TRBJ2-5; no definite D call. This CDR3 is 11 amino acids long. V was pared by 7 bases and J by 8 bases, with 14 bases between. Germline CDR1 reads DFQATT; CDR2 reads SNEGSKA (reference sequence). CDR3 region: CSGDLVGTQYF. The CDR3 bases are TGCAGTGGAGACTTGGTCGGCACCCAGTACTTC.

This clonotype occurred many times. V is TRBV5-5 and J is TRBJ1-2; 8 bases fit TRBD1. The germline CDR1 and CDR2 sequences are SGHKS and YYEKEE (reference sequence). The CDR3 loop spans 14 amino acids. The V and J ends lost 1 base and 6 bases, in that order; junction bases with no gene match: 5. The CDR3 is CASSLSGTGDGYTF. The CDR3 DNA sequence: TGTGCCAGCAGCTTGTCCGGGACAGGTGATGGCTACACCTTC.

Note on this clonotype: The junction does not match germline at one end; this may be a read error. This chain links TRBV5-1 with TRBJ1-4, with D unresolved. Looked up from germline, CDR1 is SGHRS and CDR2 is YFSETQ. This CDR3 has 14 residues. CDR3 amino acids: CASSLVATNEKLFF. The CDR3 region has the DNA TGCGCCAGCAGTTTGGTGGCAACTAATGAAAAACTGTTTTTT.

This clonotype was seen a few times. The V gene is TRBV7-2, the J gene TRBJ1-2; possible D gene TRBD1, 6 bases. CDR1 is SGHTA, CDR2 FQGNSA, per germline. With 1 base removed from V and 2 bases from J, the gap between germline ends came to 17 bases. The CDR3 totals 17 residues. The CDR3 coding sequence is TGTGCCAGCAGCTTAGTGGCAGGGGAAAGCTCAAACTATGGCTACACCTTC. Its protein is CASSLVAGESSNYGYTF. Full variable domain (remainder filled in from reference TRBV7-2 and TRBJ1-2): GAGVSQSPSNKVTEKGKDVELRCDPISGHTALYWYRQSLGQGLEFLIYFQGNSAPDKSGLPSDRFSAERTGGSVSTLTIQRTQQEDSAVYLCASSLVAGESSNYGYTFGSGTRLTVV.

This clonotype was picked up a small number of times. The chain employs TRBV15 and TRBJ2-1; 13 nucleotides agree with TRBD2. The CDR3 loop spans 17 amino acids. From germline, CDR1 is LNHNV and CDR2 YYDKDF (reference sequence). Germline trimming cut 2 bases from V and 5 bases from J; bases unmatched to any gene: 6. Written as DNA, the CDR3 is TGTGCCACCAGCAGAACGACTAGCGGGAGGTTGGACAATGAGCAGTTCTTC. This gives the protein CATSRTTSGRLDNEQFF.

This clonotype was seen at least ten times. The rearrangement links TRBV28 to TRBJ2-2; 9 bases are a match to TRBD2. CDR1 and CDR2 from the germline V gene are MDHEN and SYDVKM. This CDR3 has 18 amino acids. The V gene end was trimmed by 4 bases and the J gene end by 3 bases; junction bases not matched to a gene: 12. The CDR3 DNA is TGTGCCAGCAGTTCCGCGGGAGGGAGAATGGGGTACACCGGGGAGCTGTTTTTT. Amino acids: CASSSAGGRMGYTGELFF.

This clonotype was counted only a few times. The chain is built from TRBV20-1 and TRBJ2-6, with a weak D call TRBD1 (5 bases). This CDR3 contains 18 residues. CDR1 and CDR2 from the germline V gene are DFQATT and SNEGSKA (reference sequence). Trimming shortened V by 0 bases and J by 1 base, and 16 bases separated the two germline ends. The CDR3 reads CSARDQGRFRSGANVLTF. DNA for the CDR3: TGCAGTGCTAGAGATCAGGGCCGGTTCCGATCTGGGGCCAACGTCCTGACTTTC.

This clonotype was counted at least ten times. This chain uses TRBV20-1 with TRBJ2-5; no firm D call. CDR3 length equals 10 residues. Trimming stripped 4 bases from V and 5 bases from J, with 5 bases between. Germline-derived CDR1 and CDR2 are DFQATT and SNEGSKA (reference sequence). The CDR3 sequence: CSAMTETQYF. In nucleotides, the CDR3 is TGCAGTGCTATGACGGAGACCCAGTACTTC.

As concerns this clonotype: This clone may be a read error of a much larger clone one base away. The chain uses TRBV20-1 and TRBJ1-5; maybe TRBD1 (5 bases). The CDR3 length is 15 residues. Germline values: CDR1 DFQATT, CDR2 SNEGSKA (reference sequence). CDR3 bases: TGCAGCGCGGAAACGGTACAGGCTTTCAATCAGCCCCAGCATTTT. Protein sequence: CSAETVQAFNQPQHF.

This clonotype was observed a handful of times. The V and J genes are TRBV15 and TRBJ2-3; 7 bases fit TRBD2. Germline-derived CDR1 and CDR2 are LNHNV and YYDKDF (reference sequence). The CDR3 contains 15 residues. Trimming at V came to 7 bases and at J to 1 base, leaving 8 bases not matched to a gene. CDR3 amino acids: CATTYLAGGTDTQYF. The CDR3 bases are TGTGCCACCACCTACCTTGCGGGGGGCACAGATACGCAGTATTTT.

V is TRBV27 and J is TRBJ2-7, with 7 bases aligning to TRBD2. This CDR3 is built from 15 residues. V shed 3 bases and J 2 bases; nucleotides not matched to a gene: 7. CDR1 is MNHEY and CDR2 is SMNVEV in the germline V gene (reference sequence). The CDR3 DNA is TGTGCCAGCAGTTTTTTCGGGGGGAGGCCCTACGAGCAGTACTTC. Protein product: CASSFFGGRPYEQYF.

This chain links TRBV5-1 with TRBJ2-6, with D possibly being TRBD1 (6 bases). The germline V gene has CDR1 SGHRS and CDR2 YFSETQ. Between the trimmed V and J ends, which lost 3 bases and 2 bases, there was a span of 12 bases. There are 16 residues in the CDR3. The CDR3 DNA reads TGCGCCAGCAGCTCTACAGGGAAACCTGGGGCCAACGTCCTGACTTTC. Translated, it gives CASSSTGKPGANVLTF.

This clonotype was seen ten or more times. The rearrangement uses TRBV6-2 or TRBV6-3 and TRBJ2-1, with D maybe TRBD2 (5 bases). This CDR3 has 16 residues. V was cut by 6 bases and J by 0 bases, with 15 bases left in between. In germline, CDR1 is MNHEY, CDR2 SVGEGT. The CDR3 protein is CASSNGAVHSYNEQFF. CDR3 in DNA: TGTGCCAGCAGCAATGGAGCGGTTCACTCCTACAATGAGCAGTTCTTC.

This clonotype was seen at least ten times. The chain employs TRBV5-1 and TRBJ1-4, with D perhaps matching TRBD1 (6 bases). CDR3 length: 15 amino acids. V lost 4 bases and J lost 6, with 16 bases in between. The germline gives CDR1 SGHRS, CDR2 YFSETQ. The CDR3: CASSVQPGADEKLFF. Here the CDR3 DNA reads TGCGCCAGCAGCGTACAGCCGGGGGCGGATGAAAAACTGTTTTTT.

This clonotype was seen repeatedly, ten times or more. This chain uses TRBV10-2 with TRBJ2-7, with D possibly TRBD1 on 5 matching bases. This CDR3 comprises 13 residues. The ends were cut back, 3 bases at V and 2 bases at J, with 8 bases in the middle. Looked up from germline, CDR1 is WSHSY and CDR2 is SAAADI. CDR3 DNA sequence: TGCGCCAGCAGTGACGGACAACCCTACGAGCAGTACTTC. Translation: CASSDGQPYEQYF.

The CDR3 coding sequence is TGTGCCAGTAGTATAGAGGTAGGACAGAGTTACTACGAGCAGTACTTC. Protein sequence: CASSIEVGQSYYEQYF. The rearrangement links TRBV19 to TRBJ2-7; maybe TRBD1 (6 bases). Germline assignment: CDR1 LNHDA and CDR2 SQIVND (reference sequence). V lost 0 bases to trimming and J lost 3 bases, with 15 bases between them. The CDR3 is 16 amino acids.

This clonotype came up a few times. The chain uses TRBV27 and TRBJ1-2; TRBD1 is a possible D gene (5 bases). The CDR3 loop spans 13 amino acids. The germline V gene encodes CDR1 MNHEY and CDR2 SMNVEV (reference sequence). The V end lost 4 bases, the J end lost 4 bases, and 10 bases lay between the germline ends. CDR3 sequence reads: CASSSGPLYGYTF. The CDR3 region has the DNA TGTGCCAGCAGTTCGGGGCCCCTCTATGGCTACACCTTC.

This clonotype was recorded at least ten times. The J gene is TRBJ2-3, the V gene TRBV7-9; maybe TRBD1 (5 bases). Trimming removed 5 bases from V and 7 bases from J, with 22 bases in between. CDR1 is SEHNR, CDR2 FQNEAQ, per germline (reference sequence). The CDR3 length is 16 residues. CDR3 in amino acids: CASSPKVRQGMYTQYF. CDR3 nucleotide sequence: TGTGCCAGCAGCCCGAAGGTGCGGCAGGGAATGTATACGCAGTATTTT.

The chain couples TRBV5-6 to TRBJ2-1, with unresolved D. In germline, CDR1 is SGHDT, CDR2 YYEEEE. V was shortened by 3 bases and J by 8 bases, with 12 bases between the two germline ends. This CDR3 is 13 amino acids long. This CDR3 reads CASSSTLSYEQFF. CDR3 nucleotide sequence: TGTGCCAGCAGCTCGACCCTTTCCTATGAGCAGTTCTTC.

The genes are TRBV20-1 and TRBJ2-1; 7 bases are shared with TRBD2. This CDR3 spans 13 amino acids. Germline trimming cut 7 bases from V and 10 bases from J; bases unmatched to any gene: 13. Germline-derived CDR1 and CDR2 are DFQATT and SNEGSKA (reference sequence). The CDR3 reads CSGHSREFQEQFF. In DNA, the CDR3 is TGCAGTGGCCATTCGCGGGAGTTCCAGGAGCAGTTCTTC.

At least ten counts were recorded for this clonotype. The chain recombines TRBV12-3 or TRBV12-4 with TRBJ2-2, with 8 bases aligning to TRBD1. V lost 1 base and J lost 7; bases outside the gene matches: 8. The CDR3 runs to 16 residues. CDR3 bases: TGTGCCAGCAGTTTAGGCGGACAGGGAAGGAGCGGGGAGCTGTTTTTT. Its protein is CASSLGGQGRSGELFF.

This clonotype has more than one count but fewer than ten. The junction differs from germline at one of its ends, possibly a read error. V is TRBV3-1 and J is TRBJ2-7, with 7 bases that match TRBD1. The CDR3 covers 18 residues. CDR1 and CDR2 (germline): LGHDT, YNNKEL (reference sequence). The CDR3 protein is CACSQVFTSGTESYEQYF. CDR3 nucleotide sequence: TGTGCCTGCAGCCAAGTCTTCACATCCGGGACAGAGTCCTACGAGCAGTACTTC.

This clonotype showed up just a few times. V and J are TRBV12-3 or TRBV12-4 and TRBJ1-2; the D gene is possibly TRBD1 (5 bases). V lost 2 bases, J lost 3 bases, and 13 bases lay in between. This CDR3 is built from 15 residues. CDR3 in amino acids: CASSLTGLGDYGYTF. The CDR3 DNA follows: TGTGCCAGCAGTTTAACAGGATTGGGGGACTATGGCTACACCTTC.